The 26 T cell receptor beta chains reported below all come from one sample, sequenced in a study of shared clonotypes between healthy human individuals. Cells designated naive CD8 were CD45RO-negative and were positively selected for CCR7, with terminally differentiated effector memory CD45RA+ cells excluded. Clones were sequenced by immunoSEQ multiplex PCR, and TCRdb holds only the in-frame ones, with some missing. The data show around 610,000 clones, 95% to 96% seen once. The sequencing input was naive CD8+ T cells sorted from blood. These receptors all stem from a woman between 25 and 40 years old in good health.

V is TRBV28 and J is TRBJ2-3; 9 positions match TRBD2. There are 16 residues in the CDR3. V dropped 4 bases and J dropped 6; count of bases not matched to a gene: 11. Germline CDR1 MDHEN, CDR2 SYDVKM. The CDR3 bases are TGTGCCAGCAGTTCCATAGGGGCGGGAGGGCCGGATACGCAGTATTTT. Residues: CASSSIGAGGPDTQYF.

The chain employs TRBV5-1 and TRBJ1-4, with D uncertain. Trimming removed 0 bases at V and 8 bases at J, with 8 bases between. The length of the CDR3 is 13 residues. The V gene's germline CDR1 is SGHRS and CDR2 YFSETQ. The CDR3 loop is CASSLASEEKLFF. Here the CDR3 DNA reads TGCGCCAGCAGCTTGGCCTCAGAGGAAAAACTGTTTTTT.

The V gene is TRBV27, the J gene TRBJ2-1, with 10 positions matching TRBD2. This CDR3 contains 14 residues. The germline gives CDR1 MNHEY, CDR2 SMNVEV (reference sequence). Germline trimming cut 3 bases from V and 7 bases from J; bases unmatched to any gene: 3. The DNA for the CDR3 is TGTGCCAGCAGTTTGGGACTAGCGCTGAATGAGCAGTTCTTC. It specifies CASSLGLALNEQFF.

The chain joins TRBV13 to TRBJ1-4, with no clear D. The CDR3 has 13 amino acids. Germline-derived CDR1 and CDR2 are PRHDT and FYEKMQ (reference sequence). V dropped 2 bases and J dropped 0 bases, with 1 base sitting between them. This CDR3 reads CASSLSTNEKLFF. CDR3 nucleotides: TGTGCCAGCAGCTTATCAACTAATGAAAAACTGTTTTTT.

The chain employs TRBV28 and TRBJ2-2, with a possible D match to TRBD1 (6 bases). Trimming took off 3 bases at V and 2 bases at J, with 13 bases between the two ends. Germline V gene data show CDR1 as MDHEN and CDR2 as SYDVKM. The CDR3 runs 16 residues. As DNA, the CDR3 is TGTGCCAGCAGTTTCGCGGGCAGGGGAAACACCGGGGAGCTGTTTTTT. Residues: CASSFAGRGNTGELFF.

The gene calls are TRBV5-1 and TRBJ2-7, with a weak D call TRBD1 (6 bases). V lost 4 bases and J lost 2, with 16 bases in between. CDR1 and CDR2 (germline): SGHRS, YFSETQ. The CDR3 consists of 15 residues. The CDR3 sequence: CASSLEGGIPYEQYF. The CDR3 region has the DNA TGCGCCAGCAGCCTAGAAGGGGGTATCCCCTACGAGCAGTACTTC.

The V call is TRBV29-1, the J call TRBJ1-2; D uncertain. The germline CDR1 and CDR2 sequences are SQVTM and ANQGSEA. V shed 3 bases and J shed 1 base, with 15 bases lying between them. This CDR3 comprises 15 residues. The CDR3 nucleotides read TGCAGCGTTGATTCCCCGATTGAAATTAACTATGGCTACACCTTC. It is translated as CSVDSPIEINYGYTF.

The rearrangement uses TRBV6-5 and TRBJ2-1; tentative D call: TRBD1 (6 bases). Trimming took off 0 bases at V and 7 bases at J, with 13 bases between the two ends. This CDR3 is 15 amino acids long. The germline CDR1 and CDR2 sequences are MNHEY and SVGAGI. As DNA, the CDR3 is TGTGCCAGCAGTTACTCCGCAGGGGAAACGAATGAGCAGTTCTTC. Residues: CASSYSAGETNEQFF.

The chain combines TRBV5-1 with TRBJ2-2; 9 bases align to TRBD2. Germline V lookup: CDR1 SGHRS, CDR2 YFSETQ. J gave up 1 base and V 1 base, and 5 bases lay outside the gene matches. The CDR3 has 17 residues. The CDR3, as DNA: TGCGCCAGCAGCTTGACCTTAGCGGGAGTGAACACCGGGGAGCTGTTTTTT. This codes for CASSLTLAGVNTGELFF.

This sequence joins TRBV13 and TRBJ2-7, with D perhaps matching TRBD2 (6 bases). V lost 5 bases to trimming and J lost 4 bases, with 21 bases between them. Germline assignment: CDR1 PRHDT and CDR2 FYEKMQ (reference sequence). The CDR3 runs to 16 residues. The CDR3 spells CASSARLASELYEQYF. The CDR3 coding sequence is TGTGCCAGCAGCGCAAGACTGGCTAGCGAGCTTTACGAGCAGTACTTC.

The DNA for the CDR3 is TGTGCCAGCAGCTTAAGTCCAGGGAGACTTTACGAGCAGTACTTC. Its protein is CASSLSPGRLYEQYF. V is TRBV7-2 and J is TRBJ2-7; D is possibly TRBD1 or TRBD2 (5 bases each). Per germline, CDR1 SGHTA and CDR2 FQGNSA. CDR3 size: 15 residues. V was clipped by 2 bases and J by 4 bases, with 15 bases between them.

This clone was found once. The J gene is TRBJ1-5, the V gene TRBV9; maybe TRBD1 (5 bases). This CDR3 is 15 amino acids long. CDR1 is SGDLS, CDR2 YYNGEE, per germline. The V and J ends lost 0 bases and 2 bases respectively, with 9 bases between them. CDR3 coding DNA: TGTGCCAGCAGCGTAGGAGGGGCAGGCAATCAGCCCCAGCATTTT. Translating it yields CASSVGGAGNQPQHF. Drawing the rest from reference TRBV9 and TRBJ1-5, the complete variable domain is DSGVTQTPKHLITATGQRVTLRCSPRSGDLSVYWYQQSLDQGLQFLIQYYNGEERAKGNILERFSAQQFPDLHSELNLSSLELGDSALYFCASSVGGAGNQPQHFGDGTRLSIL.

V gene TRBV19 combines with J gene TRBJ2-2; 7 positions match TRBD2. This CDR3 has 12 residues. The germline CDR1 and CDR2 sequences are LNHDA and SQIVND (reference sequence). Germline trimming cut 5 bases from V and 7 bases from J; bases unmatched to any gene: 1. The CDR3 region is CASSRGDGELFF. In nucleotides, the CDR3 is TGTGCCAGTAGTCGGGGGGACGGGGAGCTGTTTTTT.

Concerning this clone itself: Other DNA variants within this sample encode the same CDR3. V is TRBV27 and J is TRBJ1-1; a weak D match, TRBD1 (5 bases). This CDR3 region has 14 residues. Deletions cut 5 bases from V and 1 base from J, with 11 bases between. The germline gives CDR1 MNHEY, CDR2 SMNVEV (reference sequence). The CDR3 loop reads CASSLRGGNTEAFF. CDR3 sequence (DNA): TGTGCCAGCAGTCTGAGGGGTGGGAACACTGAAGCTTTCTTT.

This clone occurred once. Other DNA sequences in the same sample also yield this CDR3. The V and J genes are TRBV27 and TRBJ2-7; 8 bases fit TRBD1. Germline V gene sequence: CDR1 MNHEY, CDR2 SMNVEV (reference sequence). J gave up 0 bases and V 5 bases, and 6 bases lay outside the gene matches. This CDR3 contains 15 residues. CDR3 coding DNA: TGTGCCAGCAGTCCCGGGACAGGTTCCTCCTACGAGCAGTACTTC. The encoded protein is CASSPGTGSSYEQYF.

The chain is built from TRBV27 and TRBJ2-3; unclear D gene. CDR1 and CDR2 (germline): MNHEY, SMNVEV (reference sequence). There are 14 residues in the CDR3. V was trimmed by 3 bases and J by 4 bases, leaving 11 bases between them. The CDR3 protein is CASSFSPRSDTQYF. CDR3 sequence (DNA): TGTGCCAGCAGTTTCAGTCCAAGGTCAGATACGCAGTATTTT.

The CDR3 reads CASSLGGYNQPQHF. DNA for the CDR3: TGTGCCAGCAGTTTAGGTGGTTACAATCAGCCCCAGCATTTT. The rearrangement links TRBV27 to TRBJ1-5; no clear D gene. The CDR3 sequence is 14 residues long. Trimming took 2 bases from V and 3 from J, leaving 8 bases between them. The germline V gene has CDR1 MNHEY and CDR2 SMNVEV (reference sequence).

The chain links TRBV15 to TRBJ2-5; 10 bases align to TRBD2. CDR1 and CDR2 from the germline V gene are LNHNV and YYDKDF (reference sequence). V trimming: 1 base; J trimming: 5 bases; junction bases outside the gene matches: 7. This CDR3 spans 16 amino acids. CDR3 sequence reads: CATSRGLAGESETQYF. CDR3 bases: TGTGCCACCAGCAGAGGCCTAGCGGGAGAGAGTGAGACCCAGTACTTC.

This chain connects TRBV5-1 to TRBJ1-2; 8 bases match TRBD1. Germline assignment: CDR1 SGHRS and CDR2 YFSETQ. V lost 2 bases to trimming and J lost 2 bases; unmatched junction nucleotides: 11. This CDR3 spans 17 amino acids. The CDR3 DNA sequence: TGCGCCAGCAGCTTCTTCAGGGGGCGACGCCTAAACTATGGCTACACCTTC. This codes for CASSFFRGRRLNYGYTF.

The count of this clone is one. V usage is TRBV7-9 and J usage is TRBJ2-7; 13 bases fit TRBD2. The CDR3 length is 15 residues. Germline V gives CDR1 SEHNR, CDR2 FQNEAQ (reference sequence). The J segment lost 2 bases and the V segment lost 4 bases, leaving 2 bases of the junction unmatched. The CDR3 region is CASSWGLAGTYEQYF. CDR3 DNA sequence: TGTGCCAGCAGCTGGGGACTAGCGGGGACCTACGAGCAGTACTTC.

This clone was observed a single time. The chain combines TRBV29-1 with TRBJ2-5, with unresolved D. The V and J ends lost 4 bases and 0 bases respectively, with 12 bases between them. The germline gives CDR1 SQVTM, CDR2 ANQGSEA. CDR3 length: 14 amino acids. CDR3 region: CSVVPYWDQETQYF. CDR3 DNA: TGCAGCGTTGTTCCCTACTGGGACCAAGAGACCCAGTACTTC.

The J gene is TRBJ1-3, the V gene TRBV27; tentative D call: TRBD1 (5 bases). The V end was cut by 2 bases, the J end by 2 bases, with 10 bases between. In germline, CDR1 is MNHEY, CDR2 SMNVEV (reference sequence). The CDR3 length is 15 residues. As DNA, the CDR3 is TGTGCCAGCAGTTTAACAGGCAGTACTGGAAACACCATATATTTT. Translated: CASSLTGSTGNTIYF.

This clone occurred once. The V and J genes are TRBV28 and TRBJ2-7; D is perhaps TRBD1 or TRBD2 (6 bases each). The V and J ends lost 7 bases and 12 bases respectively, with 22 bases between them. Germline loops: CDR1 MDHEN, CDR2 SYDVKM. The CDR3 sequence is 13 residues long. The CDR3 spells CASTSPGGPVLYF. The CDR3 nucleotides read TGTGCCAGCACATCGCCCGGGGGCCCAGTGCTGTACTTC.

The V gene is TRBV28, the J gene TRBJ1-1, with 8 bases aligning to TRBD1. The trim removed 3 bases at V and 5 bases at J, leaving 2 bases unmatched. Germline V CDR1 and CDR2: MDHEN, SYDVKM. The CDR3 totals 13 residues. The CDR3 spells CASSLQGATEAFF. In DNA form, the CDR3 reads TGTGCCAGCAGTTTGCAGGGGGCGACTGAAGCTTTCTTT.

This clone is a singleton in its sample. The DNA for the CDR3 is TGTGCCAGCAGTTTTTCAGGGATCGATGAGCAGTTCTTC. Its translation: CASSFSGIDEQFF. The chain links TRBV27 to TRBJ2-1; a possible D gene is TRBD1 (5 bases). This CDR3 has 13 amino acids. The germline CDR1 and CDR2 sequences are MNHEY and SMNVEV (reference sequence). Trimming removed 3 bases from V and 8 bases from J, with 11 bases in between.

The rearrangement joins TRBV6-5 to TRBJ2-7; D might be TRBD2 (5 bases). V lost 0 bases, J lost 0 bases, and 9 bases lay in between. The CDR3 consists of 15 residues. Germline CDR1 is MNHEY and CDR2 is SVGAGI. CDR3 in amino acids: CASSYSASPSYEQYF. CDR3 in DNA: TGTGCCAGCAGTTACTCTGCTAGCCCCTCCTACGAGCAGTACTTC.